These 16 T cell receptor beta chains were all obtained from the same sample, sequenced in a study of Graves' ophthalmopathy and Graves' hyperthyroidism. Amplified TCR beta CDR3 regions were obtained using RNA transcripts as template. Second-round multiplex PCR came after first-round RT-PCR with HTBI primers. Using its own MiXCR run on the multiplex PCR reads, TCRdb lists one record per CDR3 protein. Here the sample spans around 1.1 million distinct CDR3 sequences, 35% to 40% being singletons. Sequenced sample: peripheral blood or thyroid tissue (not recorded which). The receptors come from an adult man with Graves' hyperthyroidism.

This clonotype was observed a few times. This sequence joins TRBV6-5 and TRBJ1-1, with D perhaps TRBD1 (5 bases). With 2 bases removed from V and 7 bases from J, the gap between germline ends came to 8 bases. Germline V gene sequence: CDR1 MNHEY, CDR2 SVGAGI. The CDR3 covers 12 residues. CDR3 residues: CASSYRGFEAFF. CDR3 bases: TGTGCCAGCAGTTACAGGGGATTTGAAGCTTTCTTT.

The rearrangement uses TRBV10-3 and TRBJ2-3; D possibly corresponds to TRBD1 (6 bases). Trimming removed 11 bases at V and 4 bases at J, with 19 bases between. The CDR3 sequence is 14 residues long. Germline loops: CDR1 ENHRY, CDR2 SYGVKD. CDR3 in amino acids: CAVGTTPTADTQYF. The CDR3 region has the DNA TGTGCCGTCGGGACAACACCAACCGCAGATACGCAGTATTTT.

About this clonotype itself: A junction end diverges from the germline sequence, so it may reflect a read error. The chain is built from TRBV10-3 and TRBJ1-5; no firm D call. The CDR3 is made up of 15 amino acids. From germline, CDR1 is ENHRY and CDR2 SYGVKD. This CDR3 reads CASSYPPMGNQPQHF. The CDR3 DNA follows: TGTGCCAGCAGTTACCCCCCTATGGGCAATCAGCCCCAGCATTTT.

This clonotype was counted a few times. The J gene is TRBJ1-2, the V gene TRBV4-1, with D maybe TRBD1 (6 bases). The length of the CDR3 is 14 residues. Trimming pared 3 bases from V and 7 bases from J, leaving 15 bases between. CDR1 is MGHRA, CDR2 YSYEKL, per germline. The chain's CDR3 is CASSQTGQLAGYTF. CDR3 sequence (DNA): TGCGCCAGCAGCCAGACTGGACAGCTGGCTGGCTACACCTTC.

This clonotype was recorded at least ten times. The chain joins TRBV19 to TRBJ1-5, with D uncertain. CDR3 length equals 13 residues. Trimming cost V 3 bases and J 0 bases, with 3 bases left between them. The V gene's germline CDR1 is LNHDA and CDR2 SQIVND (reference sequence). CDR3 bases: TGTGCCAGTAGTATGGGTAGCAATCAGCCCCAGCATTTT. This translates into CASSMGSNQPQHF.

CDR3 coding DNA: TGTGCCAGCACCTCGACAGCTAACTATGGCTACACCTTC. It specifies CASTSTANYGYTF. The chain has TRBV7-9 and TRBJ1-2, with D possibly being TRBD1 (5 bases). The germline CDR1 and CDR2 sequences are SEHNR and FQNEAQ (reference sequence). The V end lost 7 bases, the J end lost 0 bases, and 9 bases lay between the germline ends. The CDR3 spans 13 residues.

The sample holds one count of this clonotype. V and J are TRBV10-2 and TRBJ1-1; D is uncertain. Trimming removed 3 bases from V and 2 bases from J, with 22 bases in between. From germline, CDR1 is WSHSY and CDR2 SAAADI. This CDR3 is 18 amino acids long. The CDR3 here is CASSDPDRLDGGNTEAFF. For the CDR3, the DNA is TGCGCCAGCAGTGACCCCGACCGATTGGACGGAGGTAACACTGAAGCTTTCTTT.

V usage is TRBV29-1 and J usage is TRBJ1-2; 10 positions agree with TRBD1. After removal of 7 bases from V and 7 bases from J, the junction contained 9 bases not matched to a gene. Germline assignment: CDR1 SQVTM and CDR2 ANQGSEA. This CDR3 region has 13 residues. CDR3 sequence: CSGGRQGASGYTF. DNA of the CDR3: TGCAGCGGGGGACGACAGGGGGCGAGTGGCTACACCTTC.

The table lists this clonotype with many counts. The V gene is TRBV14, the J gene TRBJ1-1; D is ambiguous. The CDR3 loop spans 13 amino acids. V shed 3 bases and J shed 2 bases, with 7 bases lying between them. Per germline, CDR1 SGHDN and CDR2 FVKESK. The DNA of the CDR3 is TGTGCCAGCAGCCAGGAGCTTAACACTGAAGCTTTCTTT. Translating gives CASSQELNTEAFF. Filled out from reference TRBV14 and TRBJ1-1, the complete variable domain reads EAGVTQFPSHSVIEKGQTVTLRCDPISGHDNLYWYRRVMGKEIKFLLHFVKESKQDESGMPNNRFLAERTGGTYSTLKVQPAELEDSGVYFCASSQELNTEAFFGQGTRLTVV.

The chain is built from TRBV25-1 and TRBJ2-2, with TRBD2 matching over 9 bases. This CDR3 region has 20 residues. CDR1 and CDR2 (germline): MGHDK, SYGVNS. Trimming took 2 bases from V and 5 from J; bases not matched to a gene: 18. The CDR3 sequence is CASSERSGSGSAGRTGELFF. The CDR3 DNA sequence: TGTGCCAGCAGTGAACGAAGTGGTAGCGGGAGCGCCGGAAGGACCGGGGAGCTGTTTTTT.

The chain is built from TRBV12-3 or TRBV12-4 and TRBJ1-2; D remains ambiguous. The CDR3 has 13 residues. Trimming shortened V by 3 bases and J by 8 bases, and 13 bases separated the two germline ends. This CDR3 is CASSFLVAHGYTF. The CDR3 nucleotides are TGTGCCAGCAGTTTTTTAGTGGCCCACGGCTACACCTTC.

The chain is built from TRBV27 and TRBJ2-7, with 7 bases lining up with TRBD1. Germline CDR1 MNHEY, CDR2 SMNVEV (reference sequence). With V trimmed by 2 bases and J by 4 bases, 11 bases remained unmatched. This CDR3 region has 16 residues. CDR3 DNA: TGTGCCAGCAGTTTAGCCCCTAGGGGGCAACTTTACGAGCAGTACTTC. Its translation: CASSLAPRGQLYEQYF.

This chain joins TRBV4-1 and TRBJ2-7, with 9 bases lining up with TRBD1. The junction had 9 bases not matched to a gene; V was cut back by 4 bases and J by 5 bases. CDR3 size: 15 residues. Germline V lookup: CDR1 MGHRA, CDR2 YSYEKL. CDR3 sequence: CASSLVTGGINEQYF. The CDR3 nucleotides are TGCGCCAGCAGCCTCGTCACAGGGGGCATCAACGAGCAGTACTTC.

This clonotype was seen at least ten times. The chain carries TRBV19 and TRBJ1-5; D gene unclear. Germline V gene sequence: CDR1 LNHDA, CDR2 SQIVND (reference sequence). This CDR3 has 14 amino acids. Trimming removed 2 bases at V and 6 bases at J, with 11 bases between. CDR3 nucleotides: TGTGCCAGTAGTATACTGGACGGGCCTCAGCCCCAGCATTTT. Translating it yields CASSILDGPQPQHF.

The rearrangement links TRBV9 to TRBJ2-2; D is ambiguous. The CDR3 length is 14 residues. Germline loops: CDR1 SGDLS, CDR2 YYNGEE. Trimming removed 0 bases at V and 7 bases at J, with 10 bases between. DNA of the CDR3: TGTGCCAGCAGCGTAGGTTCTGGGAACGGGGAGCTGTTTTTT. Its protein is CASSVGSGNGELFF. The full variable domain, with the rest looked up from reference TRBV9 and TRBJ2-2, is DSGVTQTPKHLITATGQRVTLRCSPRSGDLSVYWYQQSLDQGLQFLIQYYNGEERAKGNILERFSAQQFPDLHSELNLSSLELGDSALYFCASSVGSGNGELFFGEGSRLTVL.

The CDR3 DNA is TGTGCCAGCAGTTACTCTAGCGGGGGGGCGAAGGAGACCCAGTACTTC. Its translation is CASSYSSGGAKETQYF. The rearrangement joins TRBV6-5 to TRBJ2-5; 11 positions agree with TRBD2. The trim removed 0 bases at V and 5 bases at J, leaving 5 bases unmatched. The CDR3 has 16 residues. CDR1 is MNHEY, CDR2 SVGAGI, per germline.